What follows describes a single T cell receptor beta chain. The data were taken from a study of blood T cell repertoires in COVID-19. About the study: The origin of the acute and convalescent COVID-19 samples was the United States, Italy and Spain.

Everyone who took part was roughly 18 to 89 years old, and they came from over 20 US areas. Two negative PCRs, clearance, or symptom resolution had been documented for recovered Cohort 3 donors. V was pared by 5 bases and J by 4 bases, with 5 bases between. The CDR3 extends over 11 amino acids. Sequencing was performed with immunoSEQ multiplex PCR; in TCRdb, only in-frame clones are kept and a portion is missing. Found here are 390,000 or so clones, more than 80% of them singletons; the top ten hold approximately 1%. Material for sequencing was PBMCs or T cells enriched from blood (not recorded which). J is TRBJ1-2 and V is TRBV12-3 or TRBV12-4; unclear D gene. This sequence was found in a man between 18 and 35 years old who had recovered from COVID-19. The CDR3 loop reads CASSNSYGYTF. The DNA for the CDR3 is TGTGCCAGCAGTAACAGCTATGGCTACACCTTC.